Shown below are 13 T cell receptor beta chains from a single sample sequenced in a study of T cell responses to AZD1222 COVID-19 vaccine. Clones were sequenced by immunoSEQ multiplex PCR, and TCRdb holds only the in-frame ones, with some missing. Found here are about 140,000 clones, 88% of them singletons; the top ten hold 3.1%. Sequences were derived from peripheral blood, sampled 28 days after the second AZD1222 dose. These receptors were obtained from an adult who received the AZD1222 COVID-19 vaccine.

The gene calls are TRBV28 and TRBJ2-7; the D call may be TRBD1 or TRBD2 (5 bases each). V lost 8 bases to trimming and J lost 3 bases, with 11 bases between them. Germline CDR1 reads MDHEN; CDR2 reads SYDVKM. The CDR3 runs to 12 residues. The CDR3 DNA sequence: TGTGCCAGCCGGGACGGACTCTACGAGCAGTACTTC. Its protein is CASRDGLYEQYF.

This rearrangement joins TRBV7-8 to TRBJ2-5; no clear D. The CDR3 is 14 residues long. V was pared by 7 bases and J by 5 bases, with 17 bases between. Germline V gene sequence: CDR1 SGHVS, CDR2 FQNEAQ. DNA of the CDR3: TGTGCCAGCACCCCCCCCGGGTTAGAGGAGACCCAGTACTTC. Protein product: CASTPPGLEETQYF.

V is TRBV11-2 and J is TRBJ2-1, with TRBD2 as a possible D gene (7 bases). Germline values: CDR1 SGHAT, CDR2 FQNNGV. Trimming stripped 0 bases from V and 8 bases from J, with 17 bases between. This CDR3 contains 16 residues. The DNA of the CDR3 is TGTGCCAGCAGCTTAGATCAATGGGGGGGCCTTTATGAGCAGTTCTTC. Encoded protein: CASSLDQWGGLYEQFF.

V usage is TRBV19 and J usage is TRBJ2-4; weak D call: TRBD2 (5 bases). CDR1 and CDR2 (germline): LNHDA, SQIVND (reference sequence). The V and J ends lost 2 bases and 0 bases respectively, with 11 bases between them. CDR3 size: 16 residues. The chain's CDR3 is CASSITEGIAKNIQYF. The CDR3 bases are TGTGCCAGTAGTATAACTGAGGGTATAGCCAAAAACATTCAGTACTTC.

The genes are TRBV5-4 and TRBJ1-5; D ambiguous. Per germline, CDR1 SGHNT and CDR2 YYREEE (reference sequence). V was clipped by 1 base and J by 2 bases, with 13 bases between them. This CDR3 region has 16 residues. The CDR3 bases are TGTGCCAGCAGCTTGTATGCGGGAGCGGGCAATCAGCCCCAGCATTTT. Amino acid sequence: CASSLYAGAGNQPQHF.

This chain joins TRBV10-2 and TRBJ1-5, with 8 bases that match TRBD1. The CDR3 is made up of 14 amino acids. V was pared by 7 bases and J by 7 bases, with 9 bases of the junction left unmatched. Per the germline V gene, CDR1 is WSHSY and CDR2 is SAAADI. CDR3 nucleotide sequence: TGCGCCAGCAACGGACAGGGAGTAGGACAGCCCCAGCATTTT. Translation gives CASNGQGVGQPQHF.

The chain combines TRBV6-5 with TRBJ2-1; 8 nucleotides agree with TRBD2. With 2 bases clipped from V and 9 bases from J, the junction kept 6 bases outside the gene matches. Germline V lookup: CDR1 MNHEY, CDR2 SVGAGI. This CDR3 spans 14 amino acids. The CDR3 is CASSYQREWGEQFF. The CDR3 DNA reads as TGTGCCAGCAGTTACCAGCGGGAGTGGGGTGAGCAGTTCTTC.

The rearrangement links TRBV4-2 to TRBJ1-2; 11 bases agree with TRBD1. CDR3 length equals 17 residues. Per the germline V gene, CDR1 is LGHNA and CDR2 is YNFKEQ. V shed 7 bases and J 8 bases; nucleotides not matched to a gene: 18. The CDR3 sequence is CASIRTPGQGGLGGYTF. DNA for the CDR3: TGTGCCAGCATCCGAACCCCGGGACAGGGGGGTCTGGGAGGCTACACCTTC.

A single count supports this clone. The V and J genes are TRBV19 and TRBJ1-1; D might be TRBD1 (5 bases). The V gene lost 5 bases and the J gene lost 12 bases, with 19 bases spanning the gap. The CDR3 sequence is 13 residues long. Germline assignment: CDR1 LNHDA and CDR2 SQIVND (reference sequence). CDR3 bases: TGTGCCAGTAGTCCCAATGAGGGGCCCGAGCCTTTCTTT. The encoded protein is CASSPNEGPEPFF.

In its sample, this clone was seen once. The J gene is TRBJ2-5, the V gene TRBV5-4, with D tentatively TRBD2 (5 bases). This CDR3 comprises 12 residues. Per the germline V gene, CDR1 is SGHNT and CDR2 is YYREEE (reference sequence). V lost 9 bases, J lost 4 bases, and 13 bases lay in between. The CDR3 spells CATVDEGETQYF. In nucleotides, the CDR3 is TGTGCCACCGTGGATGAGGGAGAGACCCAGTACTTC.

The chain employs TRBV5-1 and TRBJ2-1; 8 bases map to TRBD2. The germline gives CDR1 SGHRS, CDR2 YFSETQ. This CDR3 has 15 amino acids. V was clipped by 1 base and J by 8 bases; unmatched bases: 8. The CDR3 region has the DNA TGCGCCAGCAGCTTGAACGCGGGAGGTTCGGATGAGCAGTTCTTC. It translates to CASSLNAGGSDEQFF.

The J gene is TRBJ1-3, the V gene TRBV24-1; TRBD1 is a possible D gene (6 bases). CDR1 is KGHDR, CDR2 SFDVKD, per germline. The CDR3 covers 15 residues. Trimming removed 6 bases at V and 1 base at J, with 12 bases between. CDR3 in DNA: TGTGCCACCAGTTCGAGGGGGTTTTCTGGAAACACCATATATTTT. This codes for CATSSRGFSGNTIYF.

This clone was seen only once. V gene TRBV28 combines with J gene TRBJ1-4; 7 bases agree with TRBD1. CDR1 and CDR2 (germline): MDHEN, SYDVKM. Losses at the gene ends were 4 bases for V and 7 bases for J; bases not matched to a gene: 12. This CDR3 is 16 amino acids long. CDR3 in DNA: TGTGCCAGCAGTTCTCAAAGGGGGCTATACGGTGAAAAACTGTTTTTT. It is translated as CASSSQRGLYGEKLFF.